This T cell receptor beta chain was identified in a study of T cells after yellow fever vaccination (dated by TCRdb to about 2019). Concerning the study at large: The SMART-Seq v4 Ultra Low Input RNA kit was used to prepare libraries from fractions with low cell numbers. To track T-cell clones before and after primary and booster YFV17D yellow fever vaccination, bulk TCR alpha and beta repertoires were sequenced longitudinally. Two healthy male donors, one aged 18 to 29 and one aged 30 to 40 years, were included in the cohort. Bulk PBMC replicates and cell subsets were isolated from blood drawn at multiple timepoints before and after both primary and secondary immunization.

The treatment or condition label on this specimen signifies: live attenuated yellow fever vaccine strain. At each blood-draw timepoint, two biological replicates of bulk PBMCs were obtained. A standard Ficoll-Paque protocol was used to isolate PBMCs from peripheral blood. RNA was extracted with TriZol from bulk PBMCs, CD4 and CD8 fractions, and dextramer-positive and dextramer-negative fractions. Reading from cysteine to phenylalanine, the CDR3 counts 18 amino acids. The DNA shown is the 54-base CDR3, in frame from base 1. V is shortened by 4 bases, J by 0 bases, and the region joining them spans 23 bases. The germline V gene specifies SQVTM as CDR1 and ANQGSEA as CDR2. The sequencing machine was an Illumina NovaSeq 6000. Synthesis of TCR cDNA relied on 5'RACE template switching, a step that introduced a universal primer site along with unique molecular identifiers. cDNA synthesis was primed from both the TCR alpha and TCR beta constant segments. Library amplification involved two PCR steps, and the second step added sample barcodes and sequencing adapters. Sequencing of the libraries was done on either Illumina HiSeq 2500 (2x100 bp) or NovaSeq (2x150 bp). The source study handled its data this way. MIGEC was used to demultiplex reads and collapse the reads into UMI consensus sequences, and MiXCR was used for V(D)J alignment. Vaccine-responding clonotypes were defined with edgeR using replicate PBMC samples, requiring FDR below 0.01 and a log2 fold change above 5 up to day 15. Bulk clonotypes were assigned CD4 or CD8 identity according to which sequenced CD4 or CD8 repertoire held them at higher abundance. The public reads were quality trimmed at Q25 with fastp and then assembled into clones with MiXCR by TCRdb, keeping productive beta chains. Duplicate CDR3 protein sequences are folded into a single record with the most common DNA and genes. It is TCRdb's table, rather than the study itself, that gives the V and J calls and clone size. A total of more than 200,000 distinct CDR3 sequences appear in this sample, roughly 3.5% of them only once. The ten most abundant clones make up approximately 18% of the sample.

Points the paper makes about the study in general: Only two donors were included in the study, so the extent to which the findings can be generalized is limited. A small share of clonotypes was detected in both CD4 and CD8 compartments, with the overlap likely arising from convergent recombination. The secondary T-cell response was found to be weaker but faster than the primary response, with a peak reached on day 5 rather than on day 15. Because abundant contaminating clonotypes from the bulk population could be contained in FACS-sorted repertoires, computational filtering was required. After the booster, most clones that had expanded after primary vaccination were detected again (roughly 96% of CD4 and 88% of CD8), suggesting broad maintenance of memory.

Of note for this clonotype: The specificity of this receptor is unknown. No base quality information exists; no much larger clone differs at one position.

Recombination linked TRBV29-1 to TRBJ2-3, with the D call perhaps TRBD1 or TRBD2, each one matching 5 bases. This specimen consisted of PBMCs, obtained 15 days after the yellow fever booster vaccination. The sequence came from a man aged 18 to 29 who received the YFV17D yellow fever vaccine. The DNA sequence is TGCAGCGTTGCTCGGGGCGGTTTATCCTCAACTAGCACAGATACGCAGTATTTT. Its protein is CSVARGGLSSTSTDTQYF.